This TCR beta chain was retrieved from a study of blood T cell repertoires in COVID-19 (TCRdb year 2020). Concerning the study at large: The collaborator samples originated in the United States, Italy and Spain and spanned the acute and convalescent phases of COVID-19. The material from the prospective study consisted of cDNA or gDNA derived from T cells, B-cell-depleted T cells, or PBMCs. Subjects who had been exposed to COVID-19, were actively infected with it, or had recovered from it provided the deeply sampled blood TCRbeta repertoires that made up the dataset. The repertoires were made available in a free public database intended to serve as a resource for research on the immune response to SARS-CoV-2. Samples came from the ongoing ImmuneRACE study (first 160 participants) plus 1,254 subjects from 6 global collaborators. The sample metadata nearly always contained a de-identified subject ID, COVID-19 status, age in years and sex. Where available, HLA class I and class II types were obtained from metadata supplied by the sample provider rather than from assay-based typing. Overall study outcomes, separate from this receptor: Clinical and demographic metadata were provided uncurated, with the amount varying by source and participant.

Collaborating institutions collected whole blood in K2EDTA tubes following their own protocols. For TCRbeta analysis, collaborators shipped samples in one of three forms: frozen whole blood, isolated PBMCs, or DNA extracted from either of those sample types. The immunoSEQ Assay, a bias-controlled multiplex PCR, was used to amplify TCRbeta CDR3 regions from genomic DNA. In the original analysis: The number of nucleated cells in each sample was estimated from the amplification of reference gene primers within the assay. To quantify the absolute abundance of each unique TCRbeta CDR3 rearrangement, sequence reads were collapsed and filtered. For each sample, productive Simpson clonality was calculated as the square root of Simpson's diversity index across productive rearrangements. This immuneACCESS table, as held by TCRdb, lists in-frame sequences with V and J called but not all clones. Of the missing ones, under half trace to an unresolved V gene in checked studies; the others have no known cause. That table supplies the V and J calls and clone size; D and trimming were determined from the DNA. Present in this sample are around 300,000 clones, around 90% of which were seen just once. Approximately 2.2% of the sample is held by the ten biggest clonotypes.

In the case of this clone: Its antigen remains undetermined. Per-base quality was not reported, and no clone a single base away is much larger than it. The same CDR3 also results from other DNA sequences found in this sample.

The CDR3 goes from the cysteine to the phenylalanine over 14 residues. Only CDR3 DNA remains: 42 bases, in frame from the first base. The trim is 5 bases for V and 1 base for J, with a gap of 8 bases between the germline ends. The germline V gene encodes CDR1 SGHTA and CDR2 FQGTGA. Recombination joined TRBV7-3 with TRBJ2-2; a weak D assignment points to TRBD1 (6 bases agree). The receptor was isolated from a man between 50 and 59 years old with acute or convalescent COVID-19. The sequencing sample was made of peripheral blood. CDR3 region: CASSPGQNTGELFF. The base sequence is TGTGCCAGCAGCCCGGGACAGAACACCGGGGAGCTGTTTTTT.